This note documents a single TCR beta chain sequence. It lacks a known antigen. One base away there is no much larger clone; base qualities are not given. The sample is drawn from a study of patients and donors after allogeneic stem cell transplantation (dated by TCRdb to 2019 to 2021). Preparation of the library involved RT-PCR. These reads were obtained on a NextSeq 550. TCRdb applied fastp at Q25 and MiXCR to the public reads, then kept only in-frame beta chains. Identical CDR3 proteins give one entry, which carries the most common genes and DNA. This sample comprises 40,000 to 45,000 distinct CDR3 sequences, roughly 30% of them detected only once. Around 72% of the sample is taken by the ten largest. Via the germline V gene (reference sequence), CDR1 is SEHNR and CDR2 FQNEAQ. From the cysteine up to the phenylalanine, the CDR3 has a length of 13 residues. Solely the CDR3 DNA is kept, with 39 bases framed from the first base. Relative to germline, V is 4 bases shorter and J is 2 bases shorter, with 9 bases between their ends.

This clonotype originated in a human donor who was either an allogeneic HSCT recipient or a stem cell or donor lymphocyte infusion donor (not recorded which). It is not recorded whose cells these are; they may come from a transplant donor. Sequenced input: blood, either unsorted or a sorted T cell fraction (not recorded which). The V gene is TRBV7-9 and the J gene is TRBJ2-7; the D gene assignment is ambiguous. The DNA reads TGTGCCAGCAGCTCGGCCACCCCCTACGAGCAGTACTTC. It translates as CASSSATPYEQYF.